Below, one T cell receptor beta chain is given with its context. The protocol was immunoSEQ multiplex PCR, while the TCRdb copy is restricted to in-frame clones and leaves out a portion. The table lists some 60,000 clones, roughly 92% of them singletons. Germline CDR1 is SGDLS and CDR2 is YYNGEE. The CDR3 totals 16 residues. V shed 0 bases, J shed 2 bases, and the junction held 7 bases outside the gene matches. These data are taken from a study of blood T cell repertoires in COVID-19. V is TRBV9 and J is TRBJ2-5, with 7 bases identical to TRBD1. This TCR derives from a human donor in a cohort sampled during active COVID-19. The specimen was peripheral blood. CDR3 sequence: CASSVGGGGGQETQYF. Here the CDR3 DNA reads TGTGCCAGCAGCGTAGGAGGGGGCGGAGGTCAAGAGACCCAGTACTTC.